This record concerns one TCR beta chain sequence. As yet, its antigen is unknown. The junction shows a germline mismatch at one end, possibly a read error. At survey level, the immunoSEQ assay was run in its v3.0 version. Measured with immunoSEQ multiplex PCR; TCRdb has only the in-frame clones, and not every one. Of approximately 35,000 clones listed, roughly 94% were seen once; the top ten hold just over 3.5%. This entry comes from a study of long-term antiretroviral therapy in people with HIV. Overall study results and limits: Researchers lacked any data on ART adherence, viral resistance or therapy changes. From the mid-2000s to the late 2010s, blood was obtained, possibly while participants received older ART regimens.

CDR1 SGHRS and CDR2 YFSETQ come from the germline V gene. This CDR3 is 14 amino acids long. The TCR originated in a woman in her forties or fifties with HIV. The V call is TRBV5-1, the J call TRBJ1-2; D gene ambiguous. The starting material was unsorted PBMCs, obtained 4.1 years after starting antiretroviral therapy. CDR3 nucleotides: TGCGCCAGCAGCTTGGGGTCAACCCGCTATAGCTACACCTTC. This codes for CASSLGSTRYSYTF.